The clone carrying this TCR beta chain was counted ten times or more. Its antigen is not known. TCRdb fed the reads into MiXCR, producing one record per CDR3 protein. The sample lists under 250,000 distinct CDR3 sequences, roughly an eighth occurring once. Germline V CDR1 and CDR2: KGHDR, SFDVKD. The CDR3 runs 15 residues. J was trimmed by 2 bases and V by 9 bases; bases with no gene match: 10. These data are taken from a study of T cell repertoires in cytomegalovirus infection. Study-wide background: Public TCR beta signatures provided an indication of both CMV infection and a matching HLA type.

Study results and caveats: HLA-C-restricted TCR beta clonotypes specific for CMV led the ex vivo response.

The chain is built from TRBV24-1 and TRBJ2-5; 8 bases fit TRBD2. The receptor comes from a human donor in good health (CMV status not recorded). Some clones in this sample may be carry-over from other donors' samples. Sequencing used PBMCs. The CDR3 spells CATGGGGGHQETQYF. CDR3 DNA: TGTGCCACCGGCGGGGGCGGGGGGCATCAAGAGACCCAGTACTTC.